This T cell receptor beta chain is from a study of long-term antiretroviral therapy in people with HIV. A v3.0 immunoSEQ assay was performed at survey level. The assay was immunoSEQ multiplex PCR, and TCRdb's table has in-frame clones only and misses some. In the table there are about 19,000 clones, approximately 82% of which are singletons. The CDR3 covers 15 residues. Trimming took 2 bases from V and 4 from J; bases not matched to a gene: 1. CDR1 and CDR2 (germline): MNHEY, SVGAGI. Study-wide findings and caveats: The repertoire was dominated at all time points by clones expanded before ART. Missing from the dataset were any data on ART adherence, viral resistance or therapy changes.

Concerning this clone itself: Its antigen is as yet unknown.

HIV-positive participants were all treated in the United States. The receptor comes from a woman aged 50 to 60 with HIV. The material was unsorted PBMCs, obtained 0.5 years before starting antiretroviral therapy. This chain uses TRBV6-5 with TRBJ2-3, with TRBD1 identical over 12 bases. Written as DNA, the CDR3 is TGTGCCAGCAGTTACGGGACAGGGGGCGCAGATACGCAGTATTTT. This gives the protein CASSYGTGGADTQYF.